The rows below give T cell receptor beta chains drawn from one sample of a study of Graves' ophthalmopathy and Graves' hyperthyroidism. Via MiXCR, TCRdb re-called the multiplex PCR reads, giving one row per CDR3 protein. This sample carries 1 million to 1.3 million distinct CDR3 sequences, 35% to 40% of them seen once, and the ten largest clones take approximately 10%. The sample consisted of peripheral blood or thyroid tissue (not recorded which). Every receptor here comes from an adult man with Graves' hyperthyroidism. CDR3s include the opening cysteine and the closing phenylalanine or tryptophan. The order of the fields is CDR3 protein, CDR3 DNA, V gene, J gene, CDR3 length, clone size, D gene. The D gene is left open where the match is weak. Part of the rows lack a size; the others show once, few, many or a class for expanded clones.

CASSSIWTKSYEQYF	TGTGCCAGCAGCTCCATTTGGACTAAATCCTACGAGCAGTACTTC	TRBV5-6	TRBJ2-7	15	few	.
CASSQEGQELWNSPLHF	TGTGCCAGCAGCCAAGAAGGGCAGGAACTATGGAATTCACCCCTCCACTTT	TRBV9	TRBJ1-6	17	.	.
CASSLSAGSYNEQFF	TGTGCCAGCAGCTTATCAGCGGGCTCCTACAATGAGCAGTTCTTC	TRBV7-3	TRBJ2-1	15	.	.
CSVKPRDRNTEAFF	TGCAGCGTTAAACCCAGGGACAGGAACACTGAAGCTTTCTTT	TRBV29-1	TRBJ1-1	14	many	TRBD1
CASSGAGRGTEAFF	TGTGCCAGCTCGGGTGCGGGTAGGGGCACTGAAGCTTTCTTT	TRBV2	TRBJ1-1	14	.	.
CASSTPGLPLETQYF	TGCGCCAGCAGCACACCGGGACTACCCCTGGAGACCCAGTACTTC	TRBV5-1	TRBJ2-5	15	.	TRBD2
CASSPGRLRGEQYF	TGTGCCAGCAGCCCCGGCCGACTCAGGGGCGAGCAGTACTTC	TRBV11-2	TRBJ2-7	14	many	.
CASSSATGSGEQYF	TGTGCCAGCAGTTCAGCGACAGGGAGCGGCGAGCAGTACTTC	TRBV12-3/TRBV12-4	TRBJ2-7	14	.	TRBD1
CSVQVQGGNSPLHF	TGCAGCGTTCAGGTTCAAGGGGGTAATTCACCCCTCCACTTT	TRBV29-1	TRBJ1-6	14	.	.
CACSADGGLNTEAFF	TGTGCCTGCAGTGCCGATGGGGGCTTGAACACTGAAGCTTTCTTT	TRBV25-1	TRBJ1-1	15	.	.
CASTQDRGLHGYTF	TGTGCCAGCACCCAGGACAGGGGGCTTCATGGCTACACCTTC	TRBV12-3/TRBV12-4	TRBJ1-2	14	few	TRBD1
CASSPPTSSGELFF	TGTGCCAGCAGCCCTCCAACTAGCTCCGGGGAGCTGTTTTTT	TRBV7-3	TRBJ2-2	14	many	.
CASSYQTGLYYGYTF	TGTGCCAGCAGTTACCAAACCGGTCTATACTATGGCTACACCTTC	TRBV6-5	TRBJ1-2	15	.	.
CASSDQDRAGYTF	TGTGCCAGTAGTGACCAGGACAGGGCTGGTTACACCTTC	TRBV19	TRBJ1-2	13	.	TRBD1
CSAEVRDLIGYTF	TGCAGTGCTGAGGTGCGGGATTTAATTGGCTACACCTTC	TRBV20-1	TRBJ1-2	13	many	.
CASSLSTSGRDEQYF	TGTGCCAGCAGCTTATCTACTAGCGGGAGGGACGAGCAGTACTTC	TRBV7-9	TRBJ2-7	15	many	TRBD2
CASSLSTRIEQYF	TGTGCCAGCAGTTTATCGACGCGGATAGAGCAGTACTTC	TRBV27	TRBJ2-7	13	.	.
CASSSLPRGRETQYF	TGTGCCAGCAGTTCACTTCCCCGAGGGCGAGAGACCCAGTACTTC	TRBV6-6	TRBJ2-5	15	.	.
CSAALEGIGAQYF	TGCAGCGCGGCACTTGAGGGAATTGGGGCCCAGTACTTC	TRBV29-1	TRBJ2-5	13	many	.
CSARTTGPGATQYF	TGCAGTGCTAGGACAACCGGACCTGGAGCGACCCAGTACTTC	TRBV20-1	TRBJ2-5	14	.	.
CASSLAEGSAEAFF	TGTGCCAGCAGCTTGGCTGAGGGCTCGGCTGAAGCTTTCTTT	TRBV5-5	TRBJ1-1	14	once	.
CASSQERLSGEKLFF	TGTGCCAGCAGCCAAGAGAGGCTGAGTGGTGAAAAACTGTTTTTT	TRBV7-9	TRBJ1-4	15	.	.
CASSQLAGGPYEQYF	TGTGCCAGCAGCCAACTAGCGGGAGGCCCCTACGAGCAGTACTTC	TRBV7-8	TRBJ2-7	15	many	TRBD2
CARELGGGQPQHF	TGTGCTAGAGAGTTGGGGGGAGGTCAGCCCCAGCATTTT	TRBV2	TRBJ1-5	13	.	.
CASGQGTGSPLHF	TGTGCCAGCGGACAAGGGACGGGATCACCCCTCCACTTT	TRBV14	TRBJ1-6	13	.	.
CAISEPYREGQPQHF	TGTGCCATCAGTGAGCCGTACAGGGAGGGTCAGCCCCAGCATTTT	TRBV10-3	TRBJ1-5	15	.	.
CASSEYGSVIYGYTF	TGTGCCAGCAGTGAATATGGGAGCGTTATCTATGGCTACACCTTC	TRBV25-1	TRBJ1-2	15	.	.
CASSLLPGQLQETQYF	TGTGCCAGCAGCTTATTGCCCGGACAGCTCCAAGAGACCCAGTACTTC	TRBV7-8	TRBJ2-5	16	.	.
CASSLVRTGGPETQYF	TGTGCCAGCAGTTTAGTGCGGACAGGGGGCCCGGAGACCCAGTACTTC	TRBV6-6	TRBJ2-5	16	.	TRBD1
CASSLASGGQGARETQYF	TGTGCCAGCAGTTTAGCTAGTGGGGGACAGGGGGCGCGTGAGACCCAGTACTTC	TRBV12-3/TRBV12-4	TRBJ2-5	18	few	TRBD1
CSLGGASNQPQHF	TGCAGTTTAGGAGGGGCAAGCAATCAGCCCCAGCATTTT	TRBV29-1	TRBJ1-5	13	.	.
CASSTPQTGGGEKLFF	TGTGCCAGCAGCACGCCACAAACAGGGGGCGGTGAAAAACTGTTTTTT	TRBV11-2	TRBJ1-4	16	.	TRBD1
CASTESTDSNQPQHF	TGTGCCAGCACCGAATCCACAGATAGCAATCAGCCCCAGCATTTT	TRBV6-2/TRBV6-3	TRBJ1-5	15	.	.
CASSLQGIGYEQYF	TGCGCCAGCAGCTTACAGGGTATCGGCTACGAGCAGTACTTC	TRBV5-1	TRBJ2-7	14	.	.
CASYPGTDYGYTF	TGTGCTAGCTATCCCGGGACAGACTATGGCTACACCTTC	TRBV25-1	TRBJ1-2	13	.	TRBD1
CSHVEQGYGYTF	TGCAGCCACGTCGAACAGGGCTATGGCTACACCTTC	TRBV29-1	TRBJ1-2	12	.	.
CSAPVRGTGSDTQYF	TGCAGTGCTCCGGTGCGAGGGACCGGCTCAGATACGCAGTATTTT	TRBV20-1	TRBJ2-3	15	.	.
CASTRVENTEAFF	TGTGCCAGTACCAGGGTGGAGAACACTGAAGCTTTCTTT	TRBV12-3/TRBV12-4	TRBJ1-1	13	many	.
CSVALVGRETQYF	TGCAGCGTTGCCCTCGTGGGGAGAGAGACCCAGTACTTC	TRBV29-1	TRBJ2-5	13	.	.
CASSLNSGGYTF	TGTGCCAGCAGCTTGAATTCAGGAGGCTACACCTTC	TRBV5-5	TRBJ1-2	12	few	.
CASSASGGFGEKLFF	TGTGCCAGCAGCGCCTCGGGGGGCTTCGGTGAAAAACTGTTTTTT	TRBV7-8	TRBJ1-4	15	many	.
CATSSGTSGGYEQYF	TGTGCCACCAGCAGTGGGACTAGCGGGGGCTACGAGCAGTACTTC	TRBV15	TRBJ2-7	15	.	TRBD2
CSAEGLTYEQYF	TGCAGCGCGGAAGGGTTAACCTACGAGCAGTACTTC	TRBV29-1	TRBJ2-7	12	.	.
CASSLAPGQGYDSPLHF	TGTGCCAGCAGCTTAGCTCCGGGACAGGGGTACGATTCACCCCTCCACTTT	TRBV7-9	TRBJ1-6	17	many	TRBD1